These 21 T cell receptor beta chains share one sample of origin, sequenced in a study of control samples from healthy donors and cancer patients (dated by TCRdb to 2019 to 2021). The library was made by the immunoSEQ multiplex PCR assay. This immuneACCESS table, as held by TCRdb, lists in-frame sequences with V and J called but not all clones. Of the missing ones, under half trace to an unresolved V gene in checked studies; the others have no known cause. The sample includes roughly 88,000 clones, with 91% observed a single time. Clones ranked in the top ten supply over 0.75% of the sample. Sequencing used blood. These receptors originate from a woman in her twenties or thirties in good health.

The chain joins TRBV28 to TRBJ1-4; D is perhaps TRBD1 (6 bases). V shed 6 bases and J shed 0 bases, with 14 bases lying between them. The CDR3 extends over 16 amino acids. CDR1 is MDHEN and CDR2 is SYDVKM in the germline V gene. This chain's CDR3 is CASRGRGSATNEKLFF. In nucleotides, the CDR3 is TGTGCCAGCAGGGGTAGGGGGTCTGCAACTAATGAAAAACTGTTTTTT.

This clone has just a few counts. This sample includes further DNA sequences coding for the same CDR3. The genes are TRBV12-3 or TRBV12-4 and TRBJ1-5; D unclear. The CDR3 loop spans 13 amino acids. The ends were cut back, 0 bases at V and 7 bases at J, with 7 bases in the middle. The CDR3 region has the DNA TGTGCCAGCAGTTTAGCCCTTGGGCAGCCCCAGCATTTT. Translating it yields CASSLALGQPQHF.

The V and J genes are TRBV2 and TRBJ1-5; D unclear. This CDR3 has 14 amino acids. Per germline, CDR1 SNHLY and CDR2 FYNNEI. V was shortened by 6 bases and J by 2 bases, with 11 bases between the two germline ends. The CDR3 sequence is CASRAAAGNQPQHF. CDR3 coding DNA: TGTGCCAGCAGGGCGGCGGCGGGCAATCAGCCCCAGCATTTT.

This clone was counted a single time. The CDR3 protein is CATATRGRGNTEAFF. The CDR3 DNA reads as TGTGCCACCGCTACCCGGGGCAGGGGGAACACTGAAGCTTTCTTT. The chain couples TRBV7-6 to TRBJ1-1, with D possibly matching TRBD1 (6 bases). This CDR3 comprises 15 residues. Trimming removed 10 bases at V and 1 base at J, with 19 bases between. Per the germline V gene, CDR1 is SGHVS and CDR2 is FNYEAQ.

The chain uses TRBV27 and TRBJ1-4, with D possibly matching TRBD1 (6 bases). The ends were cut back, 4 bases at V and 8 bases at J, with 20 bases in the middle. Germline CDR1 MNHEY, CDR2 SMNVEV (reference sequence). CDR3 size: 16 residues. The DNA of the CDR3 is TGTGCCAGCAGTTCATCCTTCTTAGGGGGTGGGGAAAAACTGTTTTTT. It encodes CASSSSFLGGGEKLFF.

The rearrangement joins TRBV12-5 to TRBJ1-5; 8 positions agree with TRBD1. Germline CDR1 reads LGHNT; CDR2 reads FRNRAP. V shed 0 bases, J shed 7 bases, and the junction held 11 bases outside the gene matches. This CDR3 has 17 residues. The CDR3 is CASGLVLLDRAGQPQHF. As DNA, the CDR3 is TGTGCTAGTGGTTTGGTACTTTTGGACAGGGCCGGACAGCCCCAGCATTTT. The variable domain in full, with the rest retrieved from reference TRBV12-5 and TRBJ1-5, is DARVTQTPRHKVTEMGQEVTMRCQPILGHNTVFWYRQTMMQGLELLAYFRNRAPLDDSGMPKDRFSAEMPDATLATLKIQPSEPRDSAVYFCASGLVLLDRAGQPQHFGDGTRLSIL.

CDR3 in amino acids: CSVSKGSNTEAFF. CDR3 coding DNA: TGCAGCGTTTCAAAAGGGTCGAACACTGAAGCTTTCTTT. The gene calls are TRBV29-1 and TRBJ1-1; no definite D call. V lost 5 bases, J lost 1 base, and 11 bases lay in between. Germline CDR1 reads SQVTM; CDR2 reads ANQGSEA. There are 13 residues in the CDR3.

The CDR3 spells CASSHRSGANVLTF. CDR3 DNA: TGTGCCAGCAGCCACCGTTCTGGGGCCAACGTCCTGACTTTC. This chain joins TRBV11-2 and TRBJ2-6; no clear D. The CDR3 runs to 14 residues. Trimming took 5 bases from V and 1 from J, leaving 6 bases between them. The V gene's germline CDR1 is SGHAT and CDR2 FQNNGV.

The CDR3 nucleotides read TGTGCCAGCAGGGGGGGATCTGGAAACACCATATATTTT. This sequence encodes CASRGGSGNTIYF. This sequence joins TRBV6-5 and TRBJ1-3; perhaps TRBD1 as D (5 bases). The V end was cut by 6 bases, the J end by 1 base, with 7 bases between. The germline V gene encodes CDR1 MNHEY and CDR2 SVGAGI. CDR3 length equals 13 residues.

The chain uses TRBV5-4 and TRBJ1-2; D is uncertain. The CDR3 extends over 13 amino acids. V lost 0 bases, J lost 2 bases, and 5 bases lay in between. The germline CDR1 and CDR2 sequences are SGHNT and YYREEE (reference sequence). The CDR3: CASSLESNYGYTF. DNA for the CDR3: TGTGCCAGCAGCTTGGAGTCGAACTATGGCTACACCTTC.

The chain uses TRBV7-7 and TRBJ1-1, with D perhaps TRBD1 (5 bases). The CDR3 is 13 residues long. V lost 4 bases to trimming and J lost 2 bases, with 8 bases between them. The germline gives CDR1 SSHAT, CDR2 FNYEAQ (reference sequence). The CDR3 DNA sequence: TGTGCCAGCAGCTCCGACAGTAACACTGAAGCTTTCTTT. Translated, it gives CASSSDSNTEAFF.

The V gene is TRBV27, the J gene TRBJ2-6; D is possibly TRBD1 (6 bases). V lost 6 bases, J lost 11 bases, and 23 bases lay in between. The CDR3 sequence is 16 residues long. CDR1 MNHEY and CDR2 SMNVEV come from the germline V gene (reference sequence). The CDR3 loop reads CASSTRRRDKFYVLTF. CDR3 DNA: TGTGCCAGCAGCACAAGGAGACGGGACAAGTTCTACGTCCTGACTTTC.

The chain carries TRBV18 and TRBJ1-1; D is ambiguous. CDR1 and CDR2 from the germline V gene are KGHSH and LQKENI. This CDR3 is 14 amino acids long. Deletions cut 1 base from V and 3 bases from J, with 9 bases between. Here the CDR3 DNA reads TGTGCCAGCTCACCACAGTCGTCCGACACTGAAGCTTTCTTT. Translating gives CASSPQSSDTEAFF.

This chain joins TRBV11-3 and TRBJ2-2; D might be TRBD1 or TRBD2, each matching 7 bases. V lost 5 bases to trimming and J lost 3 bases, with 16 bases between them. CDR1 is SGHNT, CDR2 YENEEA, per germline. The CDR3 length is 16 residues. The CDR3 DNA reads TGTGCCAGCAGCCCCAGGGGGGGGAGAGACACCGGGGAGCTGTTTTTT. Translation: CASSPRGGRDTGELFF.

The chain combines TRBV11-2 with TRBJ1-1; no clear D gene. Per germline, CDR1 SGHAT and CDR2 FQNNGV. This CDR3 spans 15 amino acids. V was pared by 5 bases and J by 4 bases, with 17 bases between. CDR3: CASSRSGGRPTEAFF. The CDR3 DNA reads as TGTGCCAGCAGCAGGTCGGGAGGAAGGCCCACTGAAGCTTTCTTT.

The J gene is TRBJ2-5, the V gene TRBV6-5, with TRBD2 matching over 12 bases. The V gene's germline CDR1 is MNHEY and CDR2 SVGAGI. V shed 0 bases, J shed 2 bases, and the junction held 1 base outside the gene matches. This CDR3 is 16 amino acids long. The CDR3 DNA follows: TGTGCCAGCAGTTACTCGACTAGCGGGGGTCAAGAGACCCAGTACTTC. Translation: CASSYSTSGGQETQYF.

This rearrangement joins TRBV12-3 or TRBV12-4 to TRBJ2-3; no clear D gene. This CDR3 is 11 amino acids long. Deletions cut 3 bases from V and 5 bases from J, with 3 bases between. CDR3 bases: TGTGCCAGCAGTTTGGAAGATACGCAGTATTTT. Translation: CASSLEDTQYF.

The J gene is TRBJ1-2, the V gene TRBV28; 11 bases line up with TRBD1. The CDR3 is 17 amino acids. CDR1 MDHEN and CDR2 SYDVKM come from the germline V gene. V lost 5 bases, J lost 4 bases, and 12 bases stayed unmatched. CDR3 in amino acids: CASSTPPGTGGAYGYTF. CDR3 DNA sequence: TGTGCCAGCAGTACACCCCCCGGGACAGGGGGAGCCTATGGCTACACCTTC.

The CDR3: CASGLVLSGNTEAFF. CDR3 sequence (DNA): TGTGCTAGTGGTTTGGTATTATCGGGGAACACTGAAGCTTTCTTT. The rearrangement joins TRBV12-5 to TRBJ1-1; D remains ambiguous. The V end was cut by 0 bases, the J end by 1 base, with 9 bases between. The CDR3 runs to 15 residues. CDR1 is LGHNT, CDR2 FRNRAP, per germline.

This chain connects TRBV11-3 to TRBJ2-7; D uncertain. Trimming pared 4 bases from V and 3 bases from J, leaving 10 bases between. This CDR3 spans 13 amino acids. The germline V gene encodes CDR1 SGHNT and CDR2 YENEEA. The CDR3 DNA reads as TGTGCCAGCAGCTCGGACGGCTACTACGAGCAGTACTTC. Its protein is CASSSDGYYEQYF. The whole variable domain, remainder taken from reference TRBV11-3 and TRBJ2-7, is EAGVVQSPRYKIIEKKQPVAFWCNPISGHNTLYWYLQNLGQGPELLIRYENEEAVDDSQLPKDRFSAERLKGVDSTLKIQPAELGDSAVYLCASSSDGYYEQYFGPGTRLTVT.

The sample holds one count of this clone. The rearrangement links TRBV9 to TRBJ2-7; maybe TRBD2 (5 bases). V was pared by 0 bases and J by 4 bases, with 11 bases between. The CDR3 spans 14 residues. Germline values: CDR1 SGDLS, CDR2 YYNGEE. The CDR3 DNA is TGTGCCAGCAGCGTAGAACTAGGGAAATACGAGCAGTACTTC. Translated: CASSVELGKYEQYF. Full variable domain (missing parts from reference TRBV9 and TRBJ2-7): DSGVTQTPKHLITATGQRVTLRCSPRSGDLSVYWYQQSLDQGLQFLIQYYNGEERAKGNILERFSAQQFPDLHSELNLSSLELGDSALYFCASSVELGKYEQYFGPGTRLTVT.